Following are 5 T cell receptor beta chains from one sample sequenced in a study of T cell responses to AZD1222 COVID-19 vaccine. Some clones are missing from TCRdb's copy, which holds only in-frame ones; the method was immunoSEQ multiplex PCR. This sample has around 120,000 clones, with over 75% found just once. Here the sequenced sample was peripheral blood, taken on day 0 of AZD1222 vaccination. The source is an adult in good health.

V gene TRBV7-2 combines with J gene TRBJ2-5; a possible D gene is TRBD1 (6 bases). Per germline, CDR1 SGHTA and CDR2 FQGNSA. The V and J ends lost 1 base and 2 bases respectively, with 8 bases between them. The CDR3 is made up of 14 amino acids. CDR3 nucleotides: TGTGCCAGCAGCTTAGACAGGGCTCAAGAGACCCAGTACTTC. Its translation is CASSLDRAQETQYF.

The gene calls are TRBV7-9 and TRBJ1-6; D call uncertain. There are 13 residues in the CDR3. V lost 5 bases to trimming and J lost 6 bases, with 8 bases between them. Germline assignment: CDR1 SEHNR and CDR2 FQNEAQ (reference sequence). CDR3 residues: CASSPEGNSPLHF. The CDR3 nucleotides read TGTGCCAGCAGCCCGGAGGGTAATTCACCCCTCCACTTT.

The chain is built from TRBV7-8 and TRBJ1-2; 7 bases line up with TRBD1. Per the germline V gene, CDR1 is SGHVS and CDR2 is FQNEAQ. V was clipped by 3 bases and J by 2 bases; unmatched bases: 6. This CDR3 contains 15 residues. CDR3 coding DNA: TGTGCCAGCAGCTTTCGACAGGGAGGCAACTATGGCTACACCTTC. Amino acid sequence: CASSFRQGGNYGYTF. Looking up the rest from reference TRBV7-8 and TRBJ1-2 gives the full variable domain: GAGVSQSPRYKVAKRGQDVALRCDPISGHVSLFWYQQALGQGPEFLTYFQNEAQLDKSGLPSDRFFAERPEGSVSTLKIQRTQQEDSAVYLCASSFRQGGNYGYTFGSGTRLTVV.

The rearrangement links TRBV24-1 to TRBJ2-3; 9 bases fit TRBD1. This CDR3 is built from 17 residues. J lost 3 bases, V lost 2 bases, and 8 bases had no gene match. Looked up from germline, CDR1 is KGHDR and CDR2 is SFDVKD. The CDR3 region is CATSDSRQGVRTDTQYF. The CDR3 region has the DNA TGTGCCACCAGTGATTCTAGACAGGGGGTAAGGACAGATACGCAGTATTTT.

This CDR3 reads CASSRLETTNEKLFF. CDR3 in DNA: TGTGCCAGTAGTAGACTAGAGACAACTAATGAAAAACTGTTTTTT. The chain employs TRBV19 and TRBJ1-4; D not certain. The V end was cut by 4 bases, the J end by 0 bases, with 9 bases between. Per germline, CDR1 LNHDA and CDR2 SQIVND (reference sequence). This CDR3 spans 15 amino acids.